This T cell receptor (beta chain) was recorded in a study of T cells in Graves' hyperthyroidism and ophthalmopathy. Notes on the study in general: The model made its ophthalmopathy prediction, and onset followed a median approximately 6 months later.

The germline gives CDR1 MGHRA, CDR2 YSYEKL. This CDR3 is 16 amino acids long. Trimming took 5 bases from V and 1 from J, leaving 17 bases between them. This clonotype has just a few counts. Its specificity is not known. Disease lasting under 3 months, a NOSPECS grade of at least 4, and a Clinical Activity Score of at least 3 were features of the ophthalmopathy patients. Exclusion of a patient resulted from uncontrolled infection, other autoimmune disease, pregnancy or lactation. Amplification targeted TCR beta CDR3 regions from RNA transcripts. Initially, a first-round RT-PCR of the TCR CDR3 employed the HTBI primer set. TCRdb reanalysed the multiplex PCR reads using MiXCR and keeps one entry per CDR3 protein. Among around 620,000 distinct CDR3 sequences listed, 12% to 15% were seen once.

The receptor comes from a woman under 30 with Graves' ophthalmopathy. The chain combines TRBV4-1 with TRBJ1-1; D is unclear. Sequenced material: blood. The DNA for the CDR3 is TGCGCCAGCAGCGAGTTTCCATGGAAAACGAACACTGAAGCTTTCTTT. Translating it yields CASSEFPWKTNTEAFF.